This T cell receptor (beta chain) was identified during a study of glioma-infiltrating T cells. Study-wide points: Tissue-blood divergence was below expectation in non-neoplastic patients, above in gliomas.

Remarks on this clonotype: What it binds is not known. Since no conserved phenylalanine or tryptophan closes the CDR3, a read error is the likely cause.

Using RNA template, CDR3s of TCR alpha and beta were amplified with iRepertoire arm-PCR. TCRdb reprocessed the multiplex PCR reads with MiXCR, giving one entry per CDR3 protein. The sample yields approximately 18,000 distinct CDR3 sequences, roughly 64% seen once. Germline assignment: CDR1 MGHRA and CDR2 YSYEKL. V lost 4 bases, J lost 1 base, and 13 bases stayed unmatched. The CDR3 has 18 amino acids. The sequenced sample was glioma tissue, nonneoplastic brain tissue, or PBMCs (not recorded which). The receptor was isolated from a human donor with low-grade glioma or glioblastoma, undergoing nonglioma brain surgery, or in good health (not recorded which). The chain has TRBV4-1 and TRBJ1-5, with TRBD1 matching 7 bases. The DNA of the CDR3 is TGCGCCAGCAGCCGAGATCCCTTAGGGGGCAGCAGCAATCAGCCCCAGCATTCT. It translates to CASSRDPLGGSSNQPQHS.